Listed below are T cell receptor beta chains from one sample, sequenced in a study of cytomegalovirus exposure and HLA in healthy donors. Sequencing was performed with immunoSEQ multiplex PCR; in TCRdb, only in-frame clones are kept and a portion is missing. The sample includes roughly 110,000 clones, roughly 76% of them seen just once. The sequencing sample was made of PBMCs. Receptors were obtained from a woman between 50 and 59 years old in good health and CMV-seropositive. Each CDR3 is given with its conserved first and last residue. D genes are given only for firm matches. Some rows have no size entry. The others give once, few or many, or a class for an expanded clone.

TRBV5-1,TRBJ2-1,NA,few,TGCGCCAGCAGCTCTCGACAGCCCGGTGAGCTGTTCTTC,CASSSRQPGELFF
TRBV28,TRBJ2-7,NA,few,TGTGCCAGCACCCTCGCCCCGGACTGGAACTTCTACGAGCAGTACTTC,CASTLAPDWNFYEQYF
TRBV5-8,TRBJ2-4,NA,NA,TGTGCCAGCAGCTTTTACAAAGTGCAGGGGCAAGGAATTCAGTACTTC,CASSFYKVQGQGIQYF
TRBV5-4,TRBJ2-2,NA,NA,TGTGCCAGCAGCTTGGGGGTGGCGGACACCGGGGAGCTGTTTTTT,CASSLGVADTGELFF
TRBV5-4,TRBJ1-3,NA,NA,TGTGCCAGCAGCTTGGGGCCGGCGGCCTCTGGAAACACCATATATTTT,CASSLGPAASGNTIYF
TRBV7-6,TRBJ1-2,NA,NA,TGTGCCAGCAGCTTATTTGCAGGGGCCCCCTCTCTCTATGGCTACACCTTC,CASSLFAGAPSLYGYTF
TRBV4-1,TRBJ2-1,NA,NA,TGCGCCAGCAGCCAAGATTCTGGGCAGAGCTTTTTCGATGAGCAGTTCTTC,CASSQDSGQSFFDEQFF
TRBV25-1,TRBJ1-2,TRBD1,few,TGTGCCAGCACCGGAGAAGGACAGGGGGTATATGGCTACACCTTC,CASTGEGQGVYGYTF
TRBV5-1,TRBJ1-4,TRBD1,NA,TGCGCCAGCAGTCGCTCGGGACAGGTTCTGGGGTATGAAAAACTGTTTTTT,CASSRSGQVLGYEKLFF
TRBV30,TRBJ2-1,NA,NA,TGTGCCTGGGAACTAGCAGATTTATCCGATGAGCAGTTCTTC,CAWELADLSDEQFF
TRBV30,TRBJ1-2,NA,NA,TGTGCCTGGAGTGTACGAAGGGGGGGCGATGGCTACACCTTC,CAWSVRRGGDGYTF
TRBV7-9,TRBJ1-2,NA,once,TGTGCCAGCAGCTTTAGCACAGGGTTCTATGGCTACACCTTC,CASSFSTGFYGYTF
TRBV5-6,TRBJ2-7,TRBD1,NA,TGTGCCAGCAGTTTGGACAGGAGCTCCTACGAGCAGTACTTC,CASSLDRSSYEQYF
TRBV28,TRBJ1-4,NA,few,TGTGCCAGCAGTTTAGCGGGGGTTGATGAAAAACTGTTTTTT,CASSLAGVDEKLFF
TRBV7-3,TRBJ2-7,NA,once,TGTGCCAGCAGCAGCGGGGCAGGGGCGGCCGAGCAGTACTTC,CASSSGAGAAEQYF
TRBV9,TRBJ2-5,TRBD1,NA,TGTGCCAGCAGCGTAGCGACAGGGGGTTGGGAGACCCAGTACTTC,CASSVATGGWETQYF
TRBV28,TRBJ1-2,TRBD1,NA,TGTGCCAGCAGTTTAGGCGACAGGGATACAGTAGGCTACACCTTC,CASSLGDRDTVGYTF
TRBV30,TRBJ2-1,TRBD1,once,TGTGCCTGGAGTCCTGAGGGGGCCATCCAGTTCTTC,CAWSPEGAIQFF
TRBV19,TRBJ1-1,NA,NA,TGTGCCAGTAGTATAGCCGGGGGAATCATGAACACTGAAGCTTTCTTT,CASSIAGGIMNTEAFF
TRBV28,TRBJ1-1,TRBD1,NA,TGTGCCAGCAGTTTATCTGGGACAGGCACTGAAGCTTTCTTT,CASSLSGTGTEAFF
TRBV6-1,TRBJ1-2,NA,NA,TGTGCCAGCAGTGACTGGGGGGACGGCTACACCTTC,CASSDWGDGYTF
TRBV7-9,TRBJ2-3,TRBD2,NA,TGTGCCACCAGTTGGGGGCTAGCGGGGGGGAGCCAGGGCACAGATACGCAGTATTTT,CATSWGLAGGSQGTDTQYF
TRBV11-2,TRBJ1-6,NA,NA,TGTGCCAGCAGCTTAGTGGGGAGCTCCTATAATTCACCCCTCCACTTT,CASSLVGSSYNSPLHF
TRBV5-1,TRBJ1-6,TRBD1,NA,TGCGCCAGCAGCTTGGGGGGGAGAGGGGGCAATTCACCCCTCCACTTT,CASSLGGRGGNSPLHF
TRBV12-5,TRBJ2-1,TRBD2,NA,TGTGCTAGTGGATTAGAGAGCGGGGGAGCTTACAATGAGCAGTTCTTC,CASGLESGGAYNEQFF
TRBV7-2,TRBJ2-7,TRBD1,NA,TGTGCCAGCAGCCCTGACAGGGGAGCGGAGCAGTACTTC,CASSPDRGAEQYF
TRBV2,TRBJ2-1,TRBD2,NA,TGTGCCACAGGACTAGCGGACAATGAGCAGTTCTTC,CATGLADNEQFF
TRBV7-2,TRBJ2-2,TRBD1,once,TGTGCCAGCAGCTCGGACAGGGTGTCGATCGGGGAGCTGTTTTTT,CASSSDRVSIGELFF
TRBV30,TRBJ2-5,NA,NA,TGTGCCTGGAACCCCATGGGGGGAGAGACCCAGTACTTC,CAWNPMGGETQYF
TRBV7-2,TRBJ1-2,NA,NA,TGTGCCAGCAGCTTAGCCCCCCTAGGAACTAACTATGGCTACACCTTC,CASSLAPLGTNYGYTF
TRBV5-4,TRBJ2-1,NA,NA,TGTGCCAGCAGCCCAAGGCAAGGACAAGGGGGAGCTTCCTACAATGAGCAGTTCTTC,CASSPRQGQGGASYNEQFF
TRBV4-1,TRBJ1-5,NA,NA,TGCGCCAGCAGACCCGCGGGGGCCCGGGTCAGCAATCAGCCCCAGCATTTT,CASRPAGARVSNQPQHF
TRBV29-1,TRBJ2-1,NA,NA,TGCAGCGGGGGGGAGATTCACTACAATGAGCAGTTCTTC,CSGGEIHYNEQFF
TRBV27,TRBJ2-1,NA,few,TGTGCCAGCAGTAGGCCGGTCGGGGGAAATTCCTACAATGAGCAGTTCTTC,CASSRPVGGNSYNEQFF
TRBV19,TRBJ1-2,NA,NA,TGTGCCAGTAGCGAGACAGGCCTCTATGGCTACACCTTC,CASSETGLYGYTF
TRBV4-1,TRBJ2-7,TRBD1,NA,TGCGCCAGCAGCCCCAACCTATGGGGACAGGGGTCCTACGAGCAGTACTTC,CASSPNLWGQGSYEQYF
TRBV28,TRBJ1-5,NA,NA,TGTGCCAGCAGTCTCCGCCAGGGGAATAGCAATCAGCCCCAGCATTTT,CASSLRQGNSNQPQHF
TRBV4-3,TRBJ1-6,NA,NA,TGCGCCAGCAGCCAAGAGGCTGCGGATTCACCCCTCCACTTT,CASSQEAADSPLHF
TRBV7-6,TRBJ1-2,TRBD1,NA,TGTGCCAGCAGCTCCGGGACAGGGTCATACTATGGCTACACCTTC,CASSSGTGSYYGYTF
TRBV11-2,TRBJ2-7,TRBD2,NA,TGTGCCAGCAGCCCGGTCAGCGGGGGCTACGAGCAGTACTTC,CASSPVSGGYEQYF
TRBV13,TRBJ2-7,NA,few,TGTGCCAGCAGCGTAGATGGCAGGTACTACGAGCAGTACTTC,CASSVDGRYYEQYF
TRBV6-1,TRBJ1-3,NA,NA,TGTGCCAGCAGTTCGCCGGGCTCTGGAAACACCATATATTTT,CASSSPGSGNTIYF
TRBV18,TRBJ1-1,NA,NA,TGTGCCAGCTCCCCTTCCGCCCGGGGAACTGAAGCTTTCTTT,CASSPSARGTEAFF
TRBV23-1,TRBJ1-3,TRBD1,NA,TGCGCCAGCAGTCACGCGACAGGGGGCTCCTGCTCTGGAAACACCATATATTTT,CASSHATGGSCSGNTIYF
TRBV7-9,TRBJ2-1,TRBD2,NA,TGTGCCAGCAGCCCCCCCCCAAGCGGGGGGGCGGGGTACAATGAGCAGTTCTTC,CASSPPPSGGAGYNEQFF
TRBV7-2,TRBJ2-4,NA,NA,TGTGCCAGCAGAAAAGACAGAACTCCGGAAAACATTCAGTACTTC,CASRKDRTPENIQYF
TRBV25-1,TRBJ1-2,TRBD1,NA,TGTGCCAGCAGTGATCCCCGGACAGGCACCCCGGGCTACACCTTC,CASSDPRTGTPGYTF
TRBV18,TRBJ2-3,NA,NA,TGTGCCAGCTCACCAAGCTTTGGGGGGACCACAGATACGCAGTATTTT,CASSPSFGGTTDTQYF
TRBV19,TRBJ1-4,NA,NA,TGTGCCAGCTCGGGTGGAAGAAATGAAAAACTGTTTTTT,CASSGGRNEKLFF
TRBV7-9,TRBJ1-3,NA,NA,TGTGCCAGCAGCCCGGGGGGGGGAGGCCGGCCTTCTGGAAACACCATATATTTT,CASSPGGGGRPSGNTIYF
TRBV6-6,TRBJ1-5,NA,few,TGTGCCAGCACACGACGGGGGGCGCCCAGTCAGCCCCAGCATTTT,CASTRRGAPSQPQHF
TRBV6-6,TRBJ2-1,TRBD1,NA,TGTGCCAGCCGCACCGGGGACAGGGGGCCTTTCTTC,CASRTGDRGPFF
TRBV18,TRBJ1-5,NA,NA,TGTGCCAGCTCACCAAGCGGGGCCAGGGGTCAGCCCCAGCATTTT,CASSPSGARGQPQHF
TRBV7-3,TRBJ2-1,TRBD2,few,TGTGCCAGCAGTGAAGCGGGGGCGGGGAATGAGCAGTTCTTC,CASSEAGAGNEQFF
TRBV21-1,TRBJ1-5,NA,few,TGTGCCAGCAGCAAAGCGCTTCAGAAGGACAGTCCGGGATGTAGCAATCAGCCCCAGCATTTT,CASSKALQKDSPGCSNQPQHF